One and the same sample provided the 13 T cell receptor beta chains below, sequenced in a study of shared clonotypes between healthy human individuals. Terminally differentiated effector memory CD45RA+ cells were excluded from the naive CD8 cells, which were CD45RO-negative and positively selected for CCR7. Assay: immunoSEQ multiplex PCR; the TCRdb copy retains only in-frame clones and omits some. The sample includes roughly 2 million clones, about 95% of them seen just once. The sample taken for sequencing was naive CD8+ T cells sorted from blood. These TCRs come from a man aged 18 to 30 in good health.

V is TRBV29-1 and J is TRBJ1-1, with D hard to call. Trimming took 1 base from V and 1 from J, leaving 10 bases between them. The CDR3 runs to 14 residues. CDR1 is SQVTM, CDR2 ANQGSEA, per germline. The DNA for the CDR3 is TGCAGCGTTGAAGTCGGTACAGCGAACACTGAAGCTTTCTTT. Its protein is CSVEVGTANTEAFF.

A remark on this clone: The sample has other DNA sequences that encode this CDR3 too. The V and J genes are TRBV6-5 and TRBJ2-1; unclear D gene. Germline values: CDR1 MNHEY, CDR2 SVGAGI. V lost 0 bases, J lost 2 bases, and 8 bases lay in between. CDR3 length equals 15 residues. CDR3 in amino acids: CASSYSAGAYNEQFF. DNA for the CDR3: TGTGCCAGCAGTTACTCGGCAGGAGCCTACAATGAGCAGTTCTTC.

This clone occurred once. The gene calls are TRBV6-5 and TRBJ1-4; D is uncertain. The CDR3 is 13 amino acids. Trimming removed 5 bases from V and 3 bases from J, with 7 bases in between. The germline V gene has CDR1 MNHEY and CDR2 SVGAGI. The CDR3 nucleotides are TGTGCCAGCAGTAACAACCCTAATGAAAAACTGTTTTTT. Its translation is CASSNNPNEKLFF.

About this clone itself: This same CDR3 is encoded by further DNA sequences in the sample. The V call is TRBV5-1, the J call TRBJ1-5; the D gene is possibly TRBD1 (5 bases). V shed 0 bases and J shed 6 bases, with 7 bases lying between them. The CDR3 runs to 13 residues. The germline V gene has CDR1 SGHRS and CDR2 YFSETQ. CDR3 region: CASSLAGGQPQHF. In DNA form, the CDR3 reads TGCGCCAGCAGCTTGGCCGGGGGTCAGCCCCAGCATTTT.

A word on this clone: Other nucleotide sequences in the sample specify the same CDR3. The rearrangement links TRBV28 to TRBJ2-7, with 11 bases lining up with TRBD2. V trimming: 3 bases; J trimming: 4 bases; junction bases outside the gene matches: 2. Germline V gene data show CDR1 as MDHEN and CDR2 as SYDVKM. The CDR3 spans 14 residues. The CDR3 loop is CASSLGTSGYEQYF. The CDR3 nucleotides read TGTGCCAGCAGTTTGGGGACTAGCGGTTACGAGCAGTACTTC.

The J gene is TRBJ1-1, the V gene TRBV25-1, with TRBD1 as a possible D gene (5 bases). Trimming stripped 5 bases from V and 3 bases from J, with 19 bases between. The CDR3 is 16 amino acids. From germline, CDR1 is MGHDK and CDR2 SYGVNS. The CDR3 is CASSPDGGASDTEAFF. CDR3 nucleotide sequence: TGTGCCAGCAGTCCCGACGGAGGGGCCTCAGACACTGAAGCTTTCTTT.

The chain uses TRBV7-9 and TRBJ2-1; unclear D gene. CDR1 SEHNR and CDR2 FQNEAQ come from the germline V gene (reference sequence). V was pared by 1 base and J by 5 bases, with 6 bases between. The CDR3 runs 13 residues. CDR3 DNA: TGTGCCAGCAGCTTAGAAGAGGACAATGAGCAGTTCTTC. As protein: CASSLEEDNEQFF.

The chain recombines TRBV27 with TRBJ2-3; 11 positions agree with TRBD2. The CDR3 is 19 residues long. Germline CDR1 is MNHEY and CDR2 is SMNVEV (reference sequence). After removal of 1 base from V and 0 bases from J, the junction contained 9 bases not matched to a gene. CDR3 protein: CASSLYPSGGYTSTDTQYF. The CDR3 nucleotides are TGTGCCAGCAGTTTATATCCTAGCGGGGGGTACACTAGCACAGATACGCAGTATTTT.

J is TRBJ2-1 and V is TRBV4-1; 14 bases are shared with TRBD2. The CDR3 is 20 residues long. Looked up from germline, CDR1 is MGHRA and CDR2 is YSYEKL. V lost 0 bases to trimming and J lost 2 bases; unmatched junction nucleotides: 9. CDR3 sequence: CASSQDGGLAGVGPYNEQFF. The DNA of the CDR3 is TGCGCCAGCAGCCAAGATGGGGGACTAGCGGGAGTAGGCCCCTACAATGAGCAGTTCTTC.

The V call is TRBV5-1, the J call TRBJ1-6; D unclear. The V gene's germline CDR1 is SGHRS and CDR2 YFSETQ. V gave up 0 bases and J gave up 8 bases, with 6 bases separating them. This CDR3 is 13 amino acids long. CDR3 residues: CASSLGPDSPLHF. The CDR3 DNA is TGCGCCAGCAGCTTGGGGCCAGATTCACCCCTCCACTTT.

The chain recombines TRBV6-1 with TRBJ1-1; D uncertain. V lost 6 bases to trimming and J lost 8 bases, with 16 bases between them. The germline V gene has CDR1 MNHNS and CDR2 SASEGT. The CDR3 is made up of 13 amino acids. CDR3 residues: CASSAWNVGEAFF. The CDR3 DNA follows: TGTGCCAGCAGCGCTTGGAATGTGGGGGAAGCTTTCTTT.

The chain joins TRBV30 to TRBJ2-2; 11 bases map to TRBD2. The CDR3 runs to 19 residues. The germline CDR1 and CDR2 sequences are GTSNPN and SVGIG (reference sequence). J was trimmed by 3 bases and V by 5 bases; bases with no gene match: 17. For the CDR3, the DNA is TGTGCCTGGGAGTATTTAGGACCGACTAGCGGGATATACACCGGGGAGCTGTTTTTT. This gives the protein CAWEYLGPTSGIYTGELFF.

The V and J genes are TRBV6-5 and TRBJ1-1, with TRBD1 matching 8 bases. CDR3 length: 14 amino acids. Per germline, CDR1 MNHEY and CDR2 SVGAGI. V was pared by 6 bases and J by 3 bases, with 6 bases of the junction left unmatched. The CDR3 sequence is CASRRGQGDTEAFF. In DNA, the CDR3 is TGTGCCAGCAGACGCGGACAGGGAGACACTGAAGCTTTCTTT.